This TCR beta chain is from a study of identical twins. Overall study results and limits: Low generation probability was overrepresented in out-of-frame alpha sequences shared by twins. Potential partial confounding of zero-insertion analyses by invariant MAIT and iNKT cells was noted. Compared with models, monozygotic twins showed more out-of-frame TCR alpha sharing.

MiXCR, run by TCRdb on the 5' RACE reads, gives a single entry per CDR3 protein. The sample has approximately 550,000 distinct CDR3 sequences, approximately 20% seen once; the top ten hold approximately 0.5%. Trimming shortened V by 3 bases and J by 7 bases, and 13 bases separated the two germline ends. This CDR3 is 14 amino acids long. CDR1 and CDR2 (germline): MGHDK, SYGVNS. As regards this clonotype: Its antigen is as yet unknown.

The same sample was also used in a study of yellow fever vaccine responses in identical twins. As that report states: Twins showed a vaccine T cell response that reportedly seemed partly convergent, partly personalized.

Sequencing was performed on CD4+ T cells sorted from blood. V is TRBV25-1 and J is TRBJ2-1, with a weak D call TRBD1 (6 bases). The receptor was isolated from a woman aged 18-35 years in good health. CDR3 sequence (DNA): TGTGCCAGCAGTGAGCCCGGGACACTGAATGAGCAGTTCTTC. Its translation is CASSEPGTLNEQFF.